The clone carrying this TCR beta chain came up once. The sample belongs to a study of shared clonotypes between healthy human individuals. Using immunoSEQ multiplex PCR, the repertoire was profiled, and TCRdb retains in-frame clones only, with some absent. The table has about 470,000 clones, roughly 77% seen once. Germline CDR1 and CDR2: SGHRS and YFSETQ. Trimming cost V 4 bases and J 4 bases; bases outside gene matches: 12. The CDR3 runs 17 residues. The gene calls are TRBV5-1 and TRBJ2-1; 9 nucleotides line up with TRBD2. Material for sequencing was PBMCs. The sequence derives from a woman in her 40s in good health. Some clones in this sample may be carry-over from other donors' samples. The CDR3 DNA follows: TGCGCCAGCAGCACTCTCGTAGCGGGAGTGGGATACAATGAGCAGTTCTTC. This translates into CASSTLVAGVGYNEQFF.